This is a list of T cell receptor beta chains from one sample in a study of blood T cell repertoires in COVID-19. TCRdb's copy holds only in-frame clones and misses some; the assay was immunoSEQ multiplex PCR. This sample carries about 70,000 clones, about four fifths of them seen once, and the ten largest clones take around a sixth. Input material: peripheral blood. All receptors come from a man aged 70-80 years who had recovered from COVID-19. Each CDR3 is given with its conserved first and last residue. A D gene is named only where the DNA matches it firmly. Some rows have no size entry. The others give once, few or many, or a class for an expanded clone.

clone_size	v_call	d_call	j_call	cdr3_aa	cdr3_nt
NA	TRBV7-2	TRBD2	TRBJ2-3	CASSPYGERGSTDTQYF	TGTGCCAGCAGCCCCTACGGTGAGCGGGGGAGCACAGATACGCAGTATTTT
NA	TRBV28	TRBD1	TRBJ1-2	CASTGQGDLGTF	TGTGCCAGCACGGGACAGGGTGACCTCGGGACCTTC
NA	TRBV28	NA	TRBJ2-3	CASSRQVSTDTQYF	TGTGCCAGCAGTCGACAGGTTAGCACAGATACGCAGTATTTT
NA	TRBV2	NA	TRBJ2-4	CASSLAKNIQYF	TGTGCCAGCAGTCTAGCCAAAAACATTCAGTACTTC
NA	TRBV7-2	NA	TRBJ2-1	CASSPAVSRVGNEQFF	TGTGCCAGCAGCCCCGCGGTATCCCGCGTGGGCAATGAGCAGTTCTTC
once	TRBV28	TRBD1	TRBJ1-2	CASSRPGQDYSNYGYTF	TGTGCCAGCAGTCGACCGGGACAGGATTACTCTAACTATGGCTACACCTTC
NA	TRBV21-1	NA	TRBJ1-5	CASSPPSRDRSLNSNQPQHF	TGTGCCAGCAGCCCCCCTTCCAGGGACAGGTCTTTGAATAGCAATCAGCCCCAGCATTTT
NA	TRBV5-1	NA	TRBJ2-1	CASSLSAYNEQFF	TGCGCCAGCAGCTTGTCAGCGTACAATGAGCAGTTCTTC
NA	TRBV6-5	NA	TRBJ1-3	CASSYSNRGGWNTIYF	TGTGCCAGCAGTTATTCGAATAGGGGAGGATGGAACACCATATATTTT
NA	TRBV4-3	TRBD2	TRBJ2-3	CASSRLAGVTDTQYF	TGCGCCAGCAGCCGACTAGCGGGGGTCACAGATACGCAGTATTTT
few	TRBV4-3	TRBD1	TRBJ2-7	CASSQRTGTYEQYF	TGCGCCAGCAGCCAGAGGACAGGCACCTACGAGCAGTACTTC
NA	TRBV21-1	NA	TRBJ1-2	CASSKRRGGQEGYTF	TGTGCCAGCTCCAAAAGGAGGGGGGGGCAGGAGGGCTACACCTTC
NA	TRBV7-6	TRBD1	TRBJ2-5	CASRTAGTGKVTYF	TGTGCCAGCAGAACAGCCGGGACAGGGAAGGTCACTTACTTC
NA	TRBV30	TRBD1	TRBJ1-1	CAWADRGVTEAFF	TGTGCCTGGGCTGACAGGGGGGTCACTGAAGCTTTCTTT
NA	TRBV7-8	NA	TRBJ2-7	CASSLGLGGRSYEQYF	TGTGCCAGCAGCTTAGGGTTGGGCGGGCGATCCTACGAGCAGTACTTC
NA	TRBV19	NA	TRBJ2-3	CASSLGAGGSLSTDTQYF	TGTGCCAGTAGTCTCGGGGCAGGGGGGTCCCTTAGCACAGATACGCAGTATTTT
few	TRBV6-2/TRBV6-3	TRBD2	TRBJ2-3	CASSPGVTSGGDTQYF	TGTGCCAGCAGTCCGGGGGTGACTAGCGGTGGAGATACGCAGTATTTT
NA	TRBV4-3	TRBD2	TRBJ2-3	CASSQFKVSGGDTQYF	TGCGCCAGCAGCCAATTCAAGGTTAGCGGGGGAGATACGCAGTATTTT
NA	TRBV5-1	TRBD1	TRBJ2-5	CASSPGGLQETQYF	TGCGCCAGCAGCCCAGGGGGCCTACAAGAGACCCAGTACTTC
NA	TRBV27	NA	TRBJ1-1	CASSFLTGSEAFF	TGTGCCAGCAGTTTTCTGACCGGGAGTGAAGCTTTCTTT
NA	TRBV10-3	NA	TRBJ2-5	CAISESGLQETQYF	TGTGCCATCAGTGAGTCGGGCTTACAAGAGACCCAGTACTTC
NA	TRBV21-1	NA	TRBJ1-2	CASSPREILGGSSSSYGYTF	TGTGCCAGCAGCCCCCGAGAGATTTTAGGGGGAAGTAGTAGTAGCTATGGCTACACCTTC
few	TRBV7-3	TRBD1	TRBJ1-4	CASSQQGGTNEKLFF	TGTGCCAGCAGCCAACAGGGGGGGACTAATGAAAAACTGTTTTTT
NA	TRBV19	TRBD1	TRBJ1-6	CASSIAGQNNSPLHF	TGTGCCAGTAGTATCGCGGGACAGAATAATTCACCCCTCCACTTT
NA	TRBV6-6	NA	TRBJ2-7	CASSYSTRARYEQYF	TGTGCCAGCAGTTACTCTACTAGGGCGCGGTACGAGCAGTACTTC
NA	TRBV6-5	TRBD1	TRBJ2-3	CASRYSGTVTDTQYF	TGTGCCAGCAGATATTCCGGGACAGTTACAGATACGCAGTATTTT
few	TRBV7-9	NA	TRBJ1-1	CASGYDFAYTEAFF	TGTGCCAGCGGATATGACTTTGCGTACACTGAAGCTTTCTTT
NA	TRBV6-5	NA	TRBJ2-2	CASSRRRENTGELFF	TGTGCCAGCTCCAGACGCCGGGAGAACACCGGGGAGCTGTTTTTT
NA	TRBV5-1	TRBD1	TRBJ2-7	CASSPPRDRGDEQYF	TGCGCCAGCAGCCCACCCCGGGACAGAGGGGACGAGCAGTACTTC
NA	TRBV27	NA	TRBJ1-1	CATSGVPHTEAFF	TGTGCCACCTCAGGGGTGCCGCACACTGAAGCTTTCTTT
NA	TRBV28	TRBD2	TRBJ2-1	CASSLWDAGVRHEQFF	TGTGCCAGCAGTTTATGGGACGCGGGAGTGAGACATGAGCAGTTCTTC
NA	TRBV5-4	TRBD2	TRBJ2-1	CASRNGGTSGTNEQFF	TGTGCCAGCAGAAATGGGGGGACTAGCGGGACCAATGAGCAGTTCTTC